The rows below give T cell receptor beta chains drawn from one sample of a study of metastatic and nonmetastatic thyroid tumors. TCRdb re-called clones via MiXCR from the PCR reads. The sample comprises tens of thousands of clones, around 12% of which are singletons, and approximately 10% rests with the top ten. Sequencing was performed on tumor tissue. The receptors originated from a female donor with papillary thyroid cancer or a benign thyroid nodule (not recorded which). Some clones in this sample may be carry-over from other donors' samples. Each CDR3 is given with its conserved first and last residue. The D gene is left open where the match is weak. Not all rows give a size; the values are once, few, many and, for expanded clones, a class.

TRBJ1-3 | - | - | TRBV12-3/TRBV12-4 | 16 | CAISVSSVPAGNTIYF | TGTGCCATCAGCGTAAGCTCAGTGCCGGCCGGAAACACCATATATTTT
TRBJ1-1 | TRBD1 | many | TRBV20-1 | 16 | CSASEGALGMNTEAFF | TGCAGTGCAAGTGAGGGGGCCCTTGGAATGAACACTGAAGCTTTCTTT
TRBJ2-7 | TRBD2 | once | TRBV14 | 17 | CASSLPAWDSGSYEQYF | TGTGCCAGCAGCCTACCAGCATGGGATAGCGGGAGCTACGAGCAGTACTTC
TRBJ1-1 | - | many | TRBV6-1 | 14 | CASNRRWGADEAFF | TGTGCCAGCAACCGAAGGTGGGGCGCCGATGAAGCTTTCTTT
TRBJ1-5 | - | many | TRBV2 | 14 | CASSPDSPNQPQHF | TGTGCCAGCAGCCCTGACAGCCCCAATCAGCCCCAGCATTTT
TRBJ2-3 | TRBD2 | many | TRBV7-3 | 19 | CASSLSGVAGSTSTDTQYF | TGTGCCAGCAGCTTAAGTGGAGTAGCGGGATCGACTAGCACAGATACGCAGTATTTT
TRBJ2-5 | TRBD1 | many | TRBV28 | 13 | CASSGTGVETQYF | TGTGCCAGCAGCGGGACAGGGGTGGAGACCCAGTACTTC
TRBJ2-1 | TRBD2 | few | TRBV28 | 15 | CASSFTSGTANEQFF | TGTGCCAGCAGTTTTACGAGCGGGACGGCCAATGAGCAGTTCTTC
TRBJ2-1 | TRBD2 | - | TRBV11-2 | 14 | CASSRGLGRDEQFF | TGTGCCAGCAGCCGGGGACTAGGTCGGGATGAGCAGTTCTTC
TRBJ1-2 | - | - | TRBV5-1 | 13 | CASSGEVGYGYTF | TGCGCCAGCAGCGGGGAGGTAGGGTATGGCTACACCTTC
TRBJ1-2 | - | many | TRBV5-1 | 14 | CASSRGMPGDGYTF | TGCGCCAGCAGCCGCGGGATGCCCGGGGATGGCTACACCTTC
TRBJ1-1 | - | - | TRBV3-1 | 14 | CASSRRTWNSEAFF | TGTGCCAGCAGCCGCCGGACATGGAACAGTGAAGCTTTCTTT
TRBJ2-3 | - | - | TRBV6-4 | 16 | CASSDSPDGVTDTQYF | TGTGCCAGCAGTGACTCCCCAGACGGGGTCACAGATACGCAGTATTTT
TRBJ2-7 | - | many | TRBV11-1 | 13 | CASSWPRGSEQYF | TGTGCCAGCAGCTGGCCGAGGGGATCCGAGCAGTACTTC
TRBJ1-6 | TRBD1 | once | TRBV20-1 | 16 | CSAKDPRTGNNSPLHF | TGCAGTGCTAAGGATCCTCGGACAGGGAATAATTCACCCCTCCACTTT
TRBJ1-2 | TRBD1 | - | TRBV11-1 | 14 | CASSFGSRGHGYTF | TGTGCCAGCAGCTTCGGGTCCAGGGGGCATGGCTACACCTTC
TRBJ2-5 | TRBD2 | many | TRBV7-2 | 13 | CASSLEVGGPLYF | TGTGCCAGCAGCTTAGAAGTGGGAGGGCCACTGTACTTC
TRBJ1-1 | - | many | TRBV12-3/TRBV12-4 | 8 | CTSTEAFF | TGTACCAGCACTGAAGCTTTCTTT
TRBJ2-3 | TRBD2 | many | TRBV5-1 | 18 | CASSLARSGRAPTDTQYF | TGCGCCAGCAGCTTGGCCCGAAGCGGGAGGGCCCCCACAGATACGCAGTATTTT
TRBJ1-5 | TRBD1 | many | TRBV28 | 15 | CASSPTGYSNQPQHF | TGTGCCAGCAGTCCGACAGGGTATAGCAATCAGCCCCAGCATTTT
TRBJ2-7 | - | many | TRBV7-9 | 13 | CASSKTETYEQYF | TGTGCCAGCAGTAAAACAGAAACCTACGAGCAGTACTTC
TRBJ1-5 | - | many | TRBV27 | 17 | CASSFGNPRYSNQPQHF | TGTGCCAGCAGTTTCGGCAATCCTAGGTATAGCAATCAGCCCCAGCATTTT
TRBJ2-6 | - | many | TRBV28 | 17 | CASSLGLRDSGANVLTF | TGTGCCAGCAGTTTAGGTCTCAGGGATTCTGGGGCCAACGTCCTGACTTTC
TRBJ2-2 | - | many | TRBV15 | 12 | CATSMTSGELFF | TGTGCCACCAGCATGACAAGCGGGGAGCTGTTTTTT
TRBJ2-7 | - | - | TRBV9 | 15 | CASSVGEDMMHEQYF | TGTGCCAGCAGCGTAGGTGAGGACATGATGCACGAGCAGTACTTC
TRBJ1-1 | TRBD1 | many | TRBV5-6 | 14 | CASSWDRGLTEAFF | TGTGCCAGCAGCTGGGACAGGGGTTTAACTGAAGCTTTCTTT